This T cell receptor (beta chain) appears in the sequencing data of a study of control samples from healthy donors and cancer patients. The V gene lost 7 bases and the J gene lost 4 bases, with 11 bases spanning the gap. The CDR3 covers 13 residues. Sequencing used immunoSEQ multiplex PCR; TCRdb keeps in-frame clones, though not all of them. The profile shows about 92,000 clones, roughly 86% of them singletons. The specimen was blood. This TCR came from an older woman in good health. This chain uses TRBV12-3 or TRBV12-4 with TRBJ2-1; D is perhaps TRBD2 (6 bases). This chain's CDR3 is CASTGTRYNEQFF. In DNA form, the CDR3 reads TGTGCCAGCACGGGGACTCGATACAATGAGCAGTTCTTC.